The text below deals with one TCR beta chain. Its target is unknown. Only in-frame clones appear in the TCRdb table, and some are missing; sequencing was by immunoSEQ multiplex PCR. The sample lists tens of thousands of clones, 70% to 90% occurring once. The V gene's germline CDR1 is LGHNT and CDR2 FRNRAP. With 6 bases clipped from V and 6 bases from J, the junction kept 14 bases outside the gene matches. This CDR3 has 17 amino acids. Anyone with autoimmune disease history or systemic immunosuppression was excluded. The record originates from a study of OX40 agonist ivuxolimab in advanced cancers. The wider study: Allowance was made for prior anti-PD-1, anti-PD-L1 or anti-CTLA-4 therapy, and around 44% had some. Regarding the study as a whole: The study found that CD8+ T cells averaged more expanded clones than CD4+.

The sequencing here drew on CD4+ or CD8+ T cells sorted from blood, taken in a trial of the OX40 agonist ivuxolimab. The TCR sequence derives from an adult with an advanced solid tumor such as melanoma, head and neck, liver or kidney cancer. The rearrangement uses TRBV12-5 and TRBJ1-3; 10 positions agree with TRBD1. The CDR3 protein is CASGPTPTGGRINTIYF. The CDR3 DNA sequence: TGTGCTAGTGGACCAACCCCGACAGGGGGCCGGATAAACACCATATATTTT. Filled out from reference TRBV12-5 and TRBJ1-3, the complete variable domain reads DARVTQTPRHKVTEMGQEVTMRCQPILGHNTVFWYRQTMMQGLELLAYFRNRAPLDDSGMPKDRFSAEMPDATLATLKIQPSEPRDSAVYFCASGPTPTGGRINTIYFGEGSWLTVV.